One and the same sample provided the 20 T cell receptor beta chains below, sequenced in a study of T cell responses to AZD1222 COVID-19 vaccine. Some clones are missing from TCRdb's copy, which holds only in-frame ones; the method was immunoSEQ multiplex PCR. The sample includes around 99,000 clones, about 90% seen only once; the top ten take roughly 5.6%. The sequenced sample was peripheral blood, obtained 28 days after the second AZD1222 dose. All receptors derive from an adult who received the AZD1222 COVID-19 vaccine.

This chain connects TRBV6-4 to TRBJ1-2, with 9 bases lining up with TRBD1. Unmatched junction bases numbered 7, after V lost 8 bases and J lost 0 bases. The CDR3 contains 15 residues. Germline V gene sequence: CDR1 MRHNA, CDR2 SNTAGT. DNA for the CDR3: TGTGCCAGCGATGGGGACAGGGAGCCTAACTATGGCTACACCTTC. Residues: CASDGDREPNYGYTF.

The chain combines TRBV10-3 with TRBJ2-1; a weak D match, TRBD2 (5 bases). Trimming removed 3 bases from V and 8 bases from J, with 14 bases in between. The germline V gene has CDR1 ENHRY and CDR2 SYGVKD. CDR3 length equals 14 residues. CDR3 nucleotide sequence: TGTGCCATCAGTGACGCCACTAGGGCGGATGAGCAGTTCTTC. Translation: CAISDATRADEQFF.

This chain connects TRBV5-1 to TRBJ1-1; D gene ambiguous. Germline lookup yields CDR1 SGHRS and CDR2 YFSETQ. The V end was cut by 1 base, the J end by 6 bases, with 7 bases between. This CDR3 has 12 residues. CDR3 loop: CASSLLGPEAFF. Written as DNA, the CDR3 is TGCGCCAGCAGCTTGTTGGGCCCTGAAGCTTTCTTT.

The chain has TRBV6-2 or TRBV6-3 and TRBJ1-5; 8 nucleotides line up with TRBD1. The CDR3 runs 21 residues. Germline V gene sequence: CDR1 MNHEY, CDR2 SVGEGT. With V trimmed by 3 bases and J by 1 base, 20 bases remained unmatched. CDR3: CASSYPLRAGGITQSNQPQHF. DNA for the CDR3: TGTGCCAGCAGTTATCCCCTCCGTGCAGGGGGCATAACCCAGAGCAATCAGCCCCAGCATTTT.

This clone turned up a few times. The V call is TRBV14, the J call TRBJ1-3; no clear D gene. Trimming took 3 bases from V and 7 from J, leaving 22 bases between them. Looked up from germline, CDR1 is SGHDN and CDR2 is FVKESK. The CDR3 is 17 residues long. CDR3 nucleotide sequence: TGTGCCAGCAGCCAGAGTGGAGCCGAGTCTCTTAGGAACACCATATATTTT. Encoded protein: CASSQSGAESLRNTIYF.

This chain connects TRBV11-3 to TRBJ2-1; D call uncertain. Germline V gene data show CDR1 as SGHNT and CDR2 as YENEEA. This CDR3 has 15 amino acids. The V end lost 5 bases, the J end lost 0 bases, and 11 bases lay between the germline ends. CDR3 bases: TGTGCCAGCAGCCCTACAATTAACTCCTACAATGAGCAGTTCTTC. Translation gives CASSPTINSYNEQFF.

This rearrangement joins TRBV6-5 to TRBJ1-3; TRBD1 is a possible D gene (6 bases). This CDR3 contains 14 residues. The germline V gene encodes CDR1 MNHEY and CDR2 SVGAGI. Between the trimmed V and J ends, which lost 6 bases and 0 bases, there was a span of 9 bases. CDR3 sequence: CASRDRASGNTIYF. The DNA of the CDR3 is TGTGCCAGCAGGGACAGAGCCTCTGGAAACACCATATATTTT.

This chain joins TRBV3-1 (or the pseudogene TRBV3-2) and TRBJ1-1; 9 bases agree with TRBD1. V was clipped by 6 bases and J by 1 base; unmatched bases: 3. The CDR3 has 14 residues. Looked up from germline, CDR1 is LGHDT and CDR2 is YNNKEL (reference sequence). The CDR3 spells CASRDRGWNTEAFF. As DNA, the CDR3 is TGTGCCAGCAGGGACAGGGGTTGGAACACTGAAGCTTTCTTT.

This clone has just one count. The chain is built from TRBV6-1 and TRBJ2-7; the D is unclear. Deletions cut 3 bases from V and 4 bases from J, with 22 bases between. CDR1 is MNHNS and CDR2 is SASEGT in the germline V gene. The CDR3 runs 17 residues. The CDR3 DNA reads as TGTGCCAGCAGTGATTTGGGTAAGGCGTACATCCAATACGAGCAGTACTTC. Its protein product is CASSDLGKAYIQYEQYF.

The chain carries TRBV10-1 and TRBJ2-1; 11 bases line up with TRBD2. The CDR3 contains 14 residues. Germline trimming cut 0 bases from V and 9 bases from J; bases unmatched to any gene: 1. The germline CDR1 and CDR2 sequences are WNHNN and SYGVQD (reference sequence). The CDR3 bases are TGCGCCAGCAGTGAGTCACTAGCGGGGGTTGAGCAGTTCTTC. This sequence encodes CASSESLAGVEQFF.

In nucleotides, the CDR3 is TGTGCCAGCAGTTCCGGGCCTCGGGAACTGTTTTTT. Its translation: CASSSGPRELFF. The J gene is TRBJ1-4, the V gene TRBV12-3 or TRBV12-4; D unclear. The CDR3 length is 12 residues. V was pared by 4 bases and J by 12 bases, with 12 bases between.

The rearrangement uses TRBV4-3 and TRBJ1-3; D not certain. V lost 0 bases and J 4 bases, leaving 10 bases between the germline ends. CDR1 and CDR2 from the germline V gene are LGHNA and YSLEER. The CDR3 sequence is 15 residues long. The CDR3 region has the DNA TGCGCCAGCAGCCAAGACGGATTGGGAGGAAACACCATATATTTT. Its protein product is CASSQDGLGGNTIYF.

V usage is TRBV6-6 and J usage is TRBJ2-7, with 12 bases identical to TRBD2. This CDR3 is 14 amino acids long. With 6 bases clipped from V and 1 base from J, the junction kept 1 base outside the gene matches. The germline V gene has CDR1 MNHNY and CDR2 SVGAGI (reference sequence). Here the CDR3 DNA reads TGTGCCAGCAGAACTAGCGGGGGGTCCTACGAGCAGTACTTC. Translation gives CASRTSGGSYEQYF.

The chain employs TRBV28 and TRBJ2-4; D remains ambiguous. Germline-derived CDR1 and CDR2 are MDHEN and SYDVKM. This CDR3 has 15 residues. Deletions cut 1 base from V and 0 bases from J, with 7 bases between. CDR3 sequence: CASSLSTIAKNIQYF. The CDR3 DNA reads TGTGCCAGCAGTTTATCGACCATAGCCAAAAACATTCAGTACTTC.

For the CDR3, the DNA is TGCGCCAGCAGCCGAGGGCAGGGTGCTGAAGCTTTCTTT. It encodes CASSRGQGAEAFF. The gene calls are TRBV5-1 and TRBJ1-1, with D tentatively TRBD1 (5 bases). The CDR3 is 13 residues long. Trimming stripped 4 bases from V and 6 bases from J, with 13 bases between. CDR1 is SGHRS and CDR2 is YFSETQ in the germline V gene.

J is TRBJ1-5 and V is TRBV2; tentatively, D is TRBD1 (6 bases). This CDR3 region has 16 residues. CDR1 SNHLY and CDR2 FYNNEI come from the germline V gene. Trimming stripped 2 bases from V and 1 base from J, with 12 bases between. CDR3 DNA sequence: TGTGCCAGCAGTGAAAGGGGGATTGTGAGCAATCAGCCCCAGCATTTT. It specifies CASSERGIVSNQPQHF. Drawing the rest from reference TRBV2 and TRBJ1-5, the complete variable domain is EPEVTQTPSHQVTQMGQEVILRCVPISNHLYFYWYRQILGQKVEFLVSFYNNEISEKSEIFDDQFSVERPDGSNFTLKIRSTKLEDSAMYFCASSERGIVSNQPQHFGDGTRLSIL.

The chain is built from TRBV7-9 and TRBJ1-2, with 8 positions matching TRBD1. Germline V gene lookup returns CDR1 SEHNR and CDR2 FQNEAQ (reference sequence). Trimming at V came to 5 bases and at J to 4 bases, leaving 6 bases not matched to a gene. The CDR3 is 14 amino acids. The chain's CDR3 is CASSRTGLLYGYTF. DNA for the CDR3: TGTGCCAGCAGCAGGACAGGGCTCCTCTATGGCTACACCTTC.

The V and J genes are TRBV6-5 and TRBJ1-1, with TRBD1 identical over 9 bases. The germline V gene has CDR1 MNHEY and CDR2 SVGAGI. The trim removed 2 bases at V and 6 bases at J, leaving 10 bases unmatched. The CDR3 extends over 16 amino acids. CDR3 region: CASSYLGQGAVAEAFF. The DNA of the CDR3 is TGTGCCAGCAGTTACCTGGGACAGGGCGCAGTGGCTGAAGCTTTCTTT.

The genes are TRBV11-2 and TRBJ1-3, with D perhaps TRBD1 (5 bases). CDR3 length equals 14 residues. With 5 bases removed from V and 1 base from J, the gap between germline ends came to 9 bases. Germline CDR1 and CDR2: SGHAT and FQNNGV. The CDR3 loop is CASSRGGSGNTIYF. In DNA, the CDR3 is TGTGCCAGCAGCCGGGGGGGTTCTGGAAACACCATATATTTT.

This chain uses TRBV29-1 with TRBJ2-7, with D perhaps matching TRBD1 (5 bases). V dropped 0 bases and J dropped 3 bases, with 15 bases sitting between them. CDR1 and CDR2 from the germline V gene are SQVTM and ANQGSEA. The CDR3 contains 15 residues. The CDR3 loop reads CSVEDRAKRGYEQYF. Written as DNA, the CDR3 is TGCAGCGTTGAAGATCGGGCAAAAAGGGGCTACGAGCAGTACTTC.